This T cell receptor beta chain originates from a study of T and B cells in COVID-19 patients. On the study more broadly: The recovered cohort's median age was 34 years, versus 65 to 80 years in active infection. Overall study results and limits: No sequencing was yet done of CD4+, regulatory or CD8+ subsets, or of SARS-CoV-2-responsive or tetramer+ sorted cells.

Trimming cost V 3 bases and J 10 bases, with 18 bases left between them. The CDR3 consists of 14 residues. Blood genomic DNA input for TRB amplification was roughly 220-500 ng. TRB rearrangements were amplified by multiplex PCR with BIOMED2 TRB-A/B primers. TCRdb ran MiXCR on the multiplex PCR reads and lists one entry per CDR3 protein. Of roughly 21,000 distinct CDR3 sequences in the sample, over 25% were seen once. This clonotype was observed a handful of times. As yet, its antigen is unknown. This chain links TRBV12-3 or TRBV12-4 with TRBJ1-1, with D tentatively TRBD1 (5 bases). The clonotype originates from a human donor who had recovered from COVID-19. Specimen: blood. CDR3 nucleotide sequence: TGTGCCAGCAGTTTCTCTGCAGGGACGGAGCGAGCTTTCTTT. It encodes CASSFSAGTERAFF.